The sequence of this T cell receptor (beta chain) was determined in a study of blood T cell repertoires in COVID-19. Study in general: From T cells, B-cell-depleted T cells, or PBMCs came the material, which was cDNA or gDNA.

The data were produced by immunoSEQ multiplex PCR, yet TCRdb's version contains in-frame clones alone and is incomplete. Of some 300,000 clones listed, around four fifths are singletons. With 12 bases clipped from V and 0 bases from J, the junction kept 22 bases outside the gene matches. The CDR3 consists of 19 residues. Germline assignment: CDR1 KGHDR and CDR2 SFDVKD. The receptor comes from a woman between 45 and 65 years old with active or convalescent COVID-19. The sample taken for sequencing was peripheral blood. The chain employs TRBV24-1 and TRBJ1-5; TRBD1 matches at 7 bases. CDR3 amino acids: CARLPPRQGGDYSNQPQHF. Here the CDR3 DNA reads TGTGCCCGACTTCCGCCCCGACAGGGTGGGGATTATAGCAATCAGCCCCAGCATTTT.